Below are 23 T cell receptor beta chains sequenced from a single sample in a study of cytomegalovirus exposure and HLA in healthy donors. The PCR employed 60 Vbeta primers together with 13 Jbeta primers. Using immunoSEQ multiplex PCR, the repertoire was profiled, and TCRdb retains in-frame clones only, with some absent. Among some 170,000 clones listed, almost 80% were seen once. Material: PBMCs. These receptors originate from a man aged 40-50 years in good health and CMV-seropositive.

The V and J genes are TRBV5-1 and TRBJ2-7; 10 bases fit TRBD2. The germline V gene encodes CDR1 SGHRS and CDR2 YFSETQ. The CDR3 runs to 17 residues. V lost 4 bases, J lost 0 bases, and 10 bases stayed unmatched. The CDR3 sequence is CASSRRRASGSSYEQYF. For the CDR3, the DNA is TGCGCCAGCAGCCGGAGAAGAGCTAGCGGGAGCTCCTACGAGCAGTACTTC. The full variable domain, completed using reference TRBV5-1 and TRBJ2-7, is KAGVTQTPRYLIKTRGQQVTLSCSPISGHRSVSWYQQTPGQGLQFLFEYFSETQRNKGNFPGRFSGRQFSNSRSEMNVSTLELGDSALYLCASSRRRASGSSYEQYFGPGTRLTVT.

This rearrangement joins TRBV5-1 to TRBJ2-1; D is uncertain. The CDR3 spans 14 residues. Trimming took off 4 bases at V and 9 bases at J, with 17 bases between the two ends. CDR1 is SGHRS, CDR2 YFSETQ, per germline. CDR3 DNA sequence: TGCGCCAGCAGCGTGGACCCCTCTACCGGTGAGCAGTTCTTC. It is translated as CASSVDPSTGEQFF.

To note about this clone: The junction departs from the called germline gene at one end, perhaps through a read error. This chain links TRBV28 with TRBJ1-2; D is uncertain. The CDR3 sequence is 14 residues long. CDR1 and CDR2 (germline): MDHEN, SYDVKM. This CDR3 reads CGTGSEVAGYGYTF. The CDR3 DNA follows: TGCGGCACGGGATCGGAGGTAGCGGGCTATGGCTACACCTTC.

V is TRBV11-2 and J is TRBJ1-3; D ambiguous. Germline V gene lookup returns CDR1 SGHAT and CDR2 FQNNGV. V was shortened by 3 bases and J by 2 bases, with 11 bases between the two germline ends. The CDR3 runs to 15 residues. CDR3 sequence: CASSFGDGAGNTIYF. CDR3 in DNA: TGTGCCAGCAGCTTCGGAGACGGGGCTGGAAACACCATATATTTT.

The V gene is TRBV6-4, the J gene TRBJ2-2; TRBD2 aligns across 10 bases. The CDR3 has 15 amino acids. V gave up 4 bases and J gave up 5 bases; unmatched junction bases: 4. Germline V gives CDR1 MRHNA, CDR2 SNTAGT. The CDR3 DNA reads TGTGCCAGCAGTGCCTCTAGCGGGAGAACCGGGGAGCTGTTTTTT. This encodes CASSASSGRTGELFF.

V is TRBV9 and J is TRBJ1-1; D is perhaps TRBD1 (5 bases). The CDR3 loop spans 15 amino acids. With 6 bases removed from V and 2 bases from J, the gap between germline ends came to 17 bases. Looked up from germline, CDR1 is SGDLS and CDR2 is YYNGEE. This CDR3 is CASTSGIGANTEAFF. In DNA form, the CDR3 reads TGTGCCAGCACCTCCGGAATTGGGGCTAACACTGAAGCTTTCTTT.

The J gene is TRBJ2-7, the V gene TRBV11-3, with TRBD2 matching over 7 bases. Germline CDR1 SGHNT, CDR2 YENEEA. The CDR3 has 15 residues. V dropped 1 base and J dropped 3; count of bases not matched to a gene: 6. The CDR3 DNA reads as TGTGCCAGCAGCTTAGGGGGAGGGCCTAACTACGAGCAGTACTTC. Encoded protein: CASSLGGGPNYEQYF.

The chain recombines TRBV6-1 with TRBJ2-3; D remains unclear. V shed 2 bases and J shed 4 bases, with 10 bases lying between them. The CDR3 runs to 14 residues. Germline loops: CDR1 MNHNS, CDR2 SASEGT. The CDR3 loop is CASSEIGGSDTQYF. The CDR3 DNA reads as TGTGCCAGCAGTGAAATCGGCGGTTCAGATACGCAGTATTTT.

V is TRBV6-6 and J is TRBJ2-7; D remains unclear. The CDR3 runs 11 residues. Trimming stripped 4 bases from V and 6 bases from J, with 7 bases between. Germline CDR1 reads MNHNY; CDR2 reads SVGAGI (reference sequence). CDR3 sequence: CASSLEFEQYF. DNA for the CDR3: TGTGCCAGCAGTTTAGAGTTCGAGCAGTACTTC.

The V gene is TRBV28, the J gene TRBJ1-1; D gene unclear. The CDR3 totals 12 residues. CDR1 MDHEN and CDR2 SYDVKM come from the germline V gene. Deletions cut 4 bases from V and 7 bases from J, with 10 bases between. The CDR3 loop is CASSSRGYEAFF. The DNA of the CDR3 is TGTGCCAGCAGTTCCCGCGGTTATGAAGCTTTCTTT.

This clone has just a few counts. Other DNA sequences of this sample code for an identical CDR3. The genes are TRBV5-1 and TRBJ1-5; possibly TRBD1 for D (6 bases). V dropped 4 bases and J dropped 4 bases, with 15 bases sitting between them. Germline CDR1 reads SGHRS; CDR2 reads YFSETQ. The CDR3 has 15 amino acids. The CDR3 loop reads CASSPDGQSNQPQHF. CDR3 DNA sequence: TGCGCCAGCAGCCCGGACGGACAGTCAAATCAGCCCCAGCATTTT.

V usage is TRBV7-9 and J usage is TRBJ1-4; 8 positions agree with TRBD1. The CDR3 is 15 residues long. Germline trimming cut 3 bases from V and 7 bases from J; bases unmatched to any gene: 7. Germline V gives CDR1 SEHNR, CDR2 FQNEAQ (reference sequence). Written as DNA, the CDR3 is TGTGCCAGCAGCTTCCAGACAGGGGAGGCTGAAAAACTGTTTTTT. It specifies CASSFQTGEAEKLFF.

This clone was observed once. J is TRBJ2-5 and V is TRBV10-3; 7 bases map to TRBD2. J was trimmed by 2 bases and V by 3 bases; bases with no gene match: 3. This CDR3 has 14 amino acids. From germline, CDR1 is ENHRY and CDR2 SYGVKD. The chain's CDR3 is CAISDTSVQETQYF. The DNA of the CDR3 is TGTGCCATCAGTGACACTAGCGTTCAAGAGACCCAGTACTTC.

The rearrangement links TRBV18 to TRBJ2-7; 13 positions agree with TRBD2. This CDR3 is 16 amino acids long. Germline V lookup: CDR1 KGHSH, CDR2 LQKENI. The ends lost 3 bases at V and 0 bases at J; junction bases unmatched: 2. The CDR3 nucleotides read TGTGCCAGCTCACCGAGACTAGCGGGGGGCTCCTACGAGCAGTACTTC. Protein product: CASSPRLAGGSYEQYF.

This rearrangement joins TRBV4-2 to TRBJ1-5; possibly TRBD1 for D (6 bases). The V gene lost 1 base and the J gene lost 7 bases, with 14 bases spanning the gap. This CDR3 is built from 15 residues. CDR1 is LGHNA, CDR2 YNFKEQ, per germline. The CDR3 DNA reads TGTGCCAGCAGCCAAGTAACGGGGGGCGGGCAGCCCCAGCATTTT. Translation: CASSQVTGGGQPQHF.

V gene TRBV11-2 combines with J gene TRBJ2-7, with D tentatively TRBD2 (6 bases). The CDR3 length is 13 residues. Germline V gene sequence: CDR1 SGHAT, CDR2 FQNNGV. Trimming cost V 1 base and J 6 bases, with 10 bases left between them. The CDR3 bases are TGTGCCAGCAGCTTAGCAGGGACTCGCGAGCAGTACTTC. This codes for CASSLAGTREQYF.

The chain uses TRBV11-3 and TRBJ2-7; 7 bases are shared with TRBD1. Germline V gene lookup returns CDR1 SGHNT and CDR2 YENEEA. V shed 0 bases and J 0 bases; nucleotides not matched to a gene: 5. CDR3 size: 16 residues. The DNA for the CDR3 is TGTGCCAGCAGCTTAGACCCCGGGACAGTCTCCTACGAGCAGTACTTC. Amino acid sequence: CASSLDPGTVSYEQYF.

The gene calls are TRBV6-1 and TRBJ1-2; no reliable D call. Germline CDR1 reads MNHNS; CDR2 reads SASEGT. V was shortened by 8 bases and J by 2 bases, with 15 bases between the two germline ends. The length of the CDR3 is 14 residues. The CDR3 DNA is TGTGCCAGCCTGTATCTGGGAGTGAACTATGGCTACACCTTC. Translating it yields CASLYLGVNYGYTF.

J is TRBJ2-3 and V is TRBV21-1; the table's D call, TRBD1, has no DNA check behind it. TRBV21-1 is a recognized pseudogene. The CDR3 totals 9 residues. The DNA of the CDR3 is TGTGCCAGCAGGCCAGTTCAGTATTTT. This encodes CASRPVQYF.

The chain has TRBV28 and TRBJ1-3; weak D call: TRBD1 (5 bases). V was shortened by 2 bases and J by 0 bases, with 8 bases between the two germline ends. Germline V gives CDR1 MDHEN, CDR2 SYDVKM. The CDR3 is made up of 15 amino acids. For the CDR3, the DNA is TGTGCCAGCAGTTTAGACAGCCGCTCTGGAAACACCATATATTTT. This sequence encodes CASSLDSRSGNTIYF. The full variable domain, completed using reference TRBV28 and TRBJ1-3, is DVKVTQSSRYLVKRTGEKVFLECVQDMDHENMFWYRQDPGLGLRLIYFSYDVKMKEKGDIPEGYSVSREKKERFSLILESASTNQTSMYLCASSLDSRSGNTIYFGEGSWLTVV.

The CDR3 here is CAWRARSSYNEQFF. The CDR3 DNA reads as TGTGCCTGGAGGGCCCGCAGCTCCTACAATGAGCAGTTCTTC. This chain links TRBV30 with TRBJ2-1, with D uncertain. The germline gives CDR1 GTSNPN, CDR2 SVGIG (reference sequence). Trimming pared 3 bases from V and 0 bases from J, leaving 9 bases between. This CDR3 has 14 residues.

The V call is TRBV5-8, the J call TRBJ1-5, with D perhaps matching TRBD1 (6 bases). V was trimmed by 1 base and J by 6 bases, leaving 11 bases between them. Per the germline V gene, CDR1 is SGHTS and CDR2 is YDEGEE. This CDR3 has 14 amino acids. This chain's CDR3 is CASSLKTGSQPQHF. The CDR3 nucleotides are TGTGCCAGCAGCTTGAAAACAGGGAGTCAGCCCCAGCATTTT. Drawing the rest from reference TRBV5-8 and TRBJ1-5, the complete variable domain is EAGVTQSPTHLIKTRGQQATLRCSPISGHTSVYWYQQALGLGLQFLLWYDEGEERNRGNFPPRFSGRQFPNYSSELNVNALELEDSALYLCASSLKTGSQPQHFGDGTRLSIL.

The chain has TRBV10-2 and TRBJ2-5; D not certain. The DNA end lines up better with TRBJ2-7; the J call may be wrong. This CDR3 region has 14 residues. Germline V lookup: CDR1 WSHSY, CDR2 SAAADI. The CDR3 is CASSESFPRYEQYF. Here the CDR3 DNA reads TGCGCCAGCAGTGAGAGCTTCCCTCGGTACGAGCAGTACTTC.